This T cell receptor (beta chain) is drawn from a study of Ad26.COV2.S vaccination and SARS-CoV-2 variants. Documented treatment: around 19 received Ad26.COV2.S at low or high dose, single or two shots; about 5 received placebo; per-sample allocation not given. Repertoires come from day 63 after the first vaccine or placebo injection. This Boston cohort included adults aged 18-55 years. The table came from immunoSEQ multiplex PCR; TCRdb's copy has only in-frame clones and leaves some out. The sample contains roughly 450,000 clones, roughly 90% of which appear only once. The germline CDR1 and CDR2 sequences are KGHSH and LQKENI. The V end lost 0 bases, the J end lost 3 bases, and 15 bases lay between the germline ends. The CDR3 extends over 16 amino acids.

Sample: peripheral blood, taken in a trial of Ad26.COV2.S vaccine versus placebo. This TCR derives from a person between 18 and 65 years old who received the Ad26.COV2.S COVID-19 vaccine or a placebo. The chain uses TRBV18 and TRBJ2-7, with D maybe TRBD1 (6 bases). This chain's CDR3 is CASSPPDRSALYEQYF. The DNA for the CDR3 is TGTGCCAGCTCACCACCTGACAGGTCAGCCCTCTACGAGCAGTACTTC.